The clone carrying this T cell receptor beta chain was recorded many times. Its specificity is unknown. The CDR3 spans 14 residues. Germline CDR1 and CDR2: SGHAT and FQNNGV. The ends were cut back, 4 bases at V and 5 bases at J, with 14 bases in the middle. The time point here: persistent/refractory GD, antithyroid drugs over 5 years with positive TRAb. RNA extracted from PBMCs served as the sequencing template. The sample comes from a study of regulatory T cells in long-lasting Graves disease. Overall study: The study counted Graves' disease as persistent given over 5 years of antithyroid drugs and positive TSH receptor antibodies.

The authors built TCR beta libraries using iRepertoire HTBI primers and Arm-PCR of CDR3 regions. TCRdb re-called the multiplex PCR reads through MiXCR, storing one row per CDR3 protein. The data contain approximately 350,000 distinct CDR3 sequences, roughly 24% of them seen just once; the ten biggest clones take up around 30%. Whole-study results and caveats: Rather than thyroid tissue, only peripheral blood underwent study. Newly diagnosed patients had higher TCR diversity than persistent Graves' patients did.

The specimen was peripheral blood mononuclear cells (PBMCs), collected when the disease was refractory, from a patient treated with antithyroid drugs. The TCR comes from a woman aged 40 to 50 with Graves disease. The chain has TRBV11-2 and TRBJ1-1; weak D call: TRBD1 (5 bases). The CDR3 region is CASSSIGDPTEAFF. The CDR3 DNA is TGTGCCAGCAGCTCCATTGGGGACCCTACTGAAGCTTTCTTT.